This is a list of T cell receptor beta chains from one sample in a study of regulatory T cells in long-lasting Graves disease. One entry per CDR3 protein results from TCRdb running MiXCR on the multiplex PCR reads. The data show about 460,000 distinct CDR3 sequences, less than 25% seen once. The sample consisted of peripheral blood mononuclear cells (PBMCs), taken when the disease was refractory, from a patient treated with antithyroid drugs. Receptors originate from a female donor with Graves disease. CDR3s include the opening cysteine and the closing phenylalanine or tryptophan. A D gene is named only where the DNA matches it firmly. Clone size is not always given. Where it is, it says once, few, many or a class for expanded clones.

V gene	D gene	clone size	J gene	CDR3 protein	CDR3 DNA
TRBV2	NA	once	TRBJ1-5	CASRATSGVLQPQHF	TGTGCCAGCAGAGCAACAAGCGGGGTCCTTCAGCCCCAGCATTTT
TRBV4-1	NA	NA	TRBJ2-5	CASSQAWGETQYF	TGCGCCAGCAGCCAAGCTTGGGGGGAGACCCAGTACTTC
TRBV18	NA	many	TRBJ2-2	CASSPARNTGELFF	TGTGCCAGCTCACCAGCCAGGAACACCGGGGAGCTGTTTTTT
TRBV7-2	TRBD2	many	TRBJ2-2	CASSPLAGGVTGELFF	TGTGCCAGCAGCCCGCTAGCGGGAGGGGTCACCGGGGAGCTGTTTTTT
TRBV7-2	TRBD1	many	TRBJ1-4	CASSSRDRGHKLFF	TGTGCCAGCAGCTCCAGGGACAGGGGGCATAAACTGTTTTTT
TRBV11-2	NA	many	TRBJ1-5	CASSPGEGDQPQHF	TGTGCCAGCAGTCCCGGGGAGGGGGATCAGCCCCAGCATTTT
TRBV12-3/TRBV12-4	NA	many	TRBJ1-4	CASRPDGWEKLFF	TGTGCCAGCAGGCCTGACGGGTGGGAAAAACTGTTTTTT
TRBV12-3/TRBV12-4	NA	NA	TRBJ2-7	CTSSPGLRSYEQYF	TGTACCAGCAGCCCCGGCCTGAGGTCCTACGAGCAGTACTTC
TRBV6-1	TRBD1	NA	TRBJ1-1	CASSPSTGGPNTEAFF	TGTGCCAGCAGTCCTTCCACAGGGGGACCGAACACTGAAGCTTTCTTT
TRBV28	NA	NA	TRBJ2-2	CASSLYIPAAGELFF	TGTGCCAGCAGTTTATATATTCCCGCCGCCGGGGAGCTGTTTTTT
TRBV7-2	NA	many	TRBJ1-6	CASSPAANFSPLHF	TGTGCCAGCAGCCCAGCTGCCAACTTTTCACCCCTCCACTTT
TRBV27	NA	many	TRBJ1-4	CASSLVSQGGKLFF	TGTGCCAGCAGTTTAGTTTCGCAGGGTGGAAAACTGTTTTTT
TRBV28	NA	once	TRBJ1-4	CASNPRDTTTTTNEKLFF	TGTGCCAGCAACCCCCGGGACACTACCACTACAACTAATGAAAAACTGTTTTTT
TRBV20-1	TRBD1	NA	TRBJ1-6	CSARSPWDRDYNSPLHF	TGCAGTGCTAGATCACCCTGGGACAGGGACTATAATTCACCCCTCCACTTT
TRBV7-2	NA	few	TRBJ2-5	CASSFLGDGTQYF	TGTGCCAGCAGCTTCTTAGGGGACGGGACCCAGTACTTC
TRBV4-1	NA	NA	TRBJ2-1	CASSQVGANEQFF	TGCGCCAGCAGCCAAGTGGGGGCGAATGAGCAGTTCTTC
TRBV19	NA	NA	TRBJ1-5	CASTPPLKGRRSNQPQHF	TGTGCCAGTACCCCTCCCCTCAAGGGCAGGAGGAGCAATCAGCCCCAGCATTTT
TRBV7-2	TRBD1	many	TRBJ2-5	CASSSDAGTGVETQYF	TGTGCCAGCAGCTCCGACGCTGGGACAGGGGTCGAGACCCAGTACTTC
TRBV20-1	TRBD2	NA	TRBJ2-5	CSAPIAGAETQYF	TGCAGTGCTCCTATAGCGGGGGCGGAGACCCAGTACTTC
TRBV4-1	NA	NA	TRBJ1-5	CASSQDQGHEGWFFQPQHF	TGCGCCAGCAGCCAAGATCAGGGACACGAGGGATGGTTTTTTCAGCCCCAGCATTTT
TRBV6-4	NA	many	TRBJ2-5	CASREYNQETQYF	TGTGCCAGCCGCGAGTACAATCAAGAGACCCAGTACTTC
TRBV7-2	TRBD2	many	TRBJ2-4	CASSPGGPLDIQYF	TGTGCCAGCAGCCCGGGGGGACCCCTCGATATTCAGTACTTC
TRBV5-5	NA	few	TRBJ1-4	CASSLDGGLGTNEKLFF	TGTGCCAGCAGCTTGGACGGGGGGCTGGGAACTAATGAAAAACTGTTTTTT
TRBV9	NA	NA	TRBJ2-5	CASSLGDPRTQYF	TGTGCCAGCAGTCTAGGGGACCCTAGGACCCAGTACTTC
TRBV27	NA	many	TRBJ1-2	CASSLFGTKGYTF	TGTGCCAGCAGTTTGTTCGGCACGAAAGGCTACACCTTC
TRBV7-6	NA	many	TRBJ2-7	CASSLGEVRPYEQYF	TGTGCCAGCAGCTTAGGCGAGGTCAGGCCCTACGAGCAGTACTTC
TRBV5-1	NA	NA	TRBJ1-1	CASSLHGGPEAFF	TGCGCCAGCAGCTTGCATGGGGGGCCTGAAGCTTTCTTT
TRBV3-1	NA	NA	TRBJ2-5	CASSPSGGTTGTQYF	TGTGCCAGCAGCCCATCAGGGGGGACCACCGGGACCCAGTACTTC
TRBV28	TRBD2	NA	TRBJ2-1	CASSVNRLAGGRNEQFF	TGTGCCAGCAGTGTTAACCGACTAGCGGGAGGGAGGAATGAGCAGTTCTTC
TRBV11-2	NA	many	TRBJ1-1	CASSLDIEGEAFF	TGTGCCAGCAGCTTAGATATAGAGGGGGAAGCTTTCTTT
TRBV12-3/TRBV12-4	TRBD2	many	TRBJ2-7	CASRRGSSYEQYF	TGTGCCAGCAGGCGGGGGAGCTCCTACGAGCAGTACTTC
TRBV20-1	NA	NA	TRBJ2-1	CSARSPGSSYNEQFF	TGCAGTGCTAGGTCCCCGGGGAGCTCCTACAATGAGCAGTTCTTC
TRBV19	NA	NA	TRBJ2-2	CASKLGPQNTGELFF	TGTGCCAGTAAGTTGGGCCCGCAGAACACCGGGGAGCTGTTTTTT
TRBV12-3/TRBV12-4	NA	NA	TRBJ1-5	CASSLAGDRQPQHF	TGTGCCAGCAGTTTAGCTGGGGACCGCCAGCCCCAGCATTTT
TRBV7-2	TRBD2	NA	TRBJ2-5	CASSLGGSGKTAETQYF	TGTGCCAGCAGCTTAGGGGGTAGCGGGAAGACGGCGGAGACCCAGTACTTC
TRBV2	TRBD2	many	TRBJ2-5	CASRRQRGGVETQYF	TGTGCCAGCAGACGGCAGCGGGGGGGAGTAGAGACCCAGTACTTC
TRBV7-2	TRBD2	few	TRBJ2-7	CASSTTSGGAYEQYF	TGTGCCAGCAGCACAACTAGCGGGGGGGCCTACGAGCAGTACTTC
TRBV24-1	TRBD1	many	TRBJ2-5	CATSDIRDSQETQYF	TGTGCCACCAGTGATATCCGGGACAGTCAAGAGACCCAGTACTTC